This T cell receptor (beta chain) comes out of a study of T-cell memory formation after mild COVID-19. About the study: The TCR clusters were mostly specific to one donor. Study results and caveats: Memory from before infection featured some responding clones, which suggests cross-reactive memory joined. Clones shrinking between day 15 and 85 showed a balanced CD4/CD8 split, and those that grew later tilted toward CD4+.

This clonotype appeared many times. The antigen is unknown. Each CDR3 protein is one row after TCRdb ran MiXCR on the 5' RACE reads. The sample lists about 430,000 distinct CDR3 sequences, 18% seen once, with under 25% in the top ten. Trimming cost V 7 bases and J 1 base, with 4 bases left between them. The germline CDR1 and CDR2 sequences are MNHNY and SVGAGI (reference sequence). This CDR3 region has 11 residues. Sequencing was performed on PBMCs or a T cell subset sorted from them (not recorded which). The clonotype was recovered from a man between 18 and 29 years old who had mild COVID-19 (a few samples of this study predate the infection). Cell type and time point are not known. The rearrangement links TRBV6-6 to TRBJ1-1; D call uncertain. The DNA of the CDR3 is TGTGCCAGCAAGGAGAACACTGAAGCTTTCTTT. Translating it yields CASKENTEAFF.